A selection of T cell receptor beta chains follows, all from one sample in a study of T cell responses to AZD1222 COVID-19 vaccine. Produced via immunoSEQ multiplex PCR; TCRdb's table is partial and in-frame only. The table has 150,000 or so clones, under 95% seen once; the top ten hold approximately 4.8%. The sequenced sample was peripheral blood, obtained on day 0 of AZD1222 vaccination. The receptors shown here come from an adult in good health. Each CDR3 is given without its conserved first and last residue.

CDR3 protein	V gene	J gene
ASSWGDGYT	TRBV7-9	TRBJ1-2
ASSHPPGDTDSPEQF	TRBV4-1	TRBJ2-1
ASSYRAVGLAEQY	TRBV5-5	TRBJ2-7
ATSETGEYEQY	TRBV24-1	TRBJ2-7
ASSRDSNWGTEAF	TRBV4-1	TRBJ1-1
ASSIGSGSHSYEQY	TRBV19	TRBJ2-7
ASSQGGTYEQY	TRBV4-1	TRBJ2-7
ASSARQEGNQPQH	TRBV27	TRBJ1-5
ASFLRWASGPPY	TRBV28	TRBJ2-3
ASSELGTGGREQY	TRBV6-1	TRBJ2-7
AISESREVDRFYGYT	TRBV10-3	TRBJ1-2
ASSRVGVDTEAF	TRBV5-1	TRBJ1-1
ASSLPGVRAGTGELF	TRBV5-4	TRBJ2-2
ASSSPQGNT	TRBV5-8	TRBJ1-2
ASSKFGLSGRRGETQY	TRBV10-1	TRBJ2-5
ASSIRGPSGANVLT	TRBV19	TRBJ2-6
ATSDPGLNTGELF	TRBV24-1	TRBJ2-2
ASHKGDTQY	TRBV27	TRBJ2-3
SVEGRGRLGELF	TRBV29-1	TRBJ2-2
AISKSGGVTNTEAF	TRBV10-3	TRBJ1-1
SVEGDRNREELF	TRBV29-1	TRBJ1-4
ASSLGPQGYEQY	TRBV28	TRBJ2-7
ASSELGTQY	TRBV9	TRBJ2-3
ASSQVLGEQY	TRBV3-1/TRBV3-2	TRBJ2-7
ASSSPGQPQH	TRBV28	TRBJ1-5
ATSDSPGLAGYNEQF	TRBV24-1	TRBJ2-1
ASSRGTGNTGELF	TRBV28	TRBJ2-2
ASSPTSLYEQY	TRBV18	TRBJ2-7
ASSLATSGRAFGNEQF	TRBV11-1	TRBJ2-1
ASSLDGGNTIY	TRBV5-8	TRBJ1-3
ATSSRGDKTEAF	TRBV15	TRBJ1-1
AEPDGNYGYT	TRBV21-1	TRBJ1-2
ASSLGGGTSSYEQY	TRBV11-2	TRBJ2-7
ASTGNRYGYT	TRBV19	TRBJ1-2
ASSVRAGKVTETQY	TRBV9	TRBJ2-5
ASSQGWGGSNQPQH	TRBV4-1	TRBJ1-5
AWSARIYTSYEQY	TRBV30	TRBJ2-7
ASGPYEQY	TRBV28	TRBJ2-7
ASSEGAPYEQY	TRBV6-1	TRBJ2-7
ASSVAPNTGELF	TRBV9	TRBJ2-2